The T cell receptor beta chain described here comes from a study of cytomegalovirus exposure and HLA in healthy donors listed by TCRdb under 2017. For the wider study: In an earlier analysis of about 560 of the donors, 276 Gb of sequence data and roughly 100 million unique TCR beta sequences from about 179 million T cells were reported. Approximately 330 gigabases of sequencing data and tens of millions of unique TCR sequences made up an early release that covered some 640 HLA-typed donors. The genetic ancestry cluster associated with self-reported Caucasian donors included 81% of the roughly 400 genotyped donors. The study aimed to test whether signatures of past pathogen exposure could be identified by cataloging public T cell receptors. The T cell repertoires of some 670 subjects were profiled by immunosequencing and related to cytomegalovirus serostatus. In addition to the first cohort of roughly 700 subjects, a separate validation cohort of over 90 different subjects was used. High-throughput TCR immunosequencing, statistical association of individual TCRs with disease status, and machine learning were combined to predict cytomegalovirus infection status. A later analysis re-examined previously published TCR beta repertoires from 610 or so donors and added high-resolution HLA genotyping to investigate patterns of TCR occurrence. In the later analysis, no new phenotypic data were used to find candidate immune exposures; instead, reliance was placed on TCR beta sequences and their occurrence across donors. In an earlier analysis of 500 to 650 of the donors, high-throughput TCR beta sequencing was used to judge whether each TCR beta V gene segment behaved as functional or pseudogenic. Alongside the repertoire data, information on donor age, sex, ethnicity and CMV serostatus was compiled. A later genetic analysis took genome-wide SNP genotypes for about 55% of the roughly 670 donors and used that subset as a discovery cohort. All discovery cohort repertoires had been generated on a single sequencing platform. Class I and class II HLA loci were covered by the typing at four-digit resolution. The number of typed donors differed by locus: about 620-640 for A, B, C, DRB1 and DQB1; 500 to 550 for DQA1; some 590 for DPA1; and 450 to 480 for DPB1. A handful of DR-DQ haplotypes were handled as single units for association and clustering because linkage in the cohort was strong. On average, around 230,000 unique TCR beta nucleotide sequences were sequenced per donor among fewer than 500 genotyped donors of the cohort, with 15% to 20% of those sequences being non-productive.

In the case of this clone: There is no known antigen for this receptor. No much larger clonotype is one base removed from it; base qualities were not supplied.

Libraries were made using the immunoSEQ multiplex PCR assay. A mixture of 60 forward primers for TCR Vbeta segments and 13 reverse primers for TCR Jbeta segments was used in the multiplex PCR. Amplification of the CDR3 region of rearranged TCR beta genes was performed with a multiplex PCR assay on genomic DNA. On the Illumina HiSeq System, the amplified TCR beta libraries were sequenced as 87-base-pair reads. The original methods were these. A later analysis tallied around 80 million unique TCR beta chains across the 666 repertoires, and approximately 11 million of those chains were shared by two or more donors. To remove PCR and sequencing errors, raw reads were error-corrected and collapsed into unique sequences using a nearest-neighbor algorithm that merged closely related sequences. V, D and J gene segments were assigned by aligning CDR3 sequences to IMGT reference sequences. For a sequence to be retained, a match of at least six nucleotides was required to both a V gene segment and a J gene segment. A rearrangement counted as productive if the CDR3 had no stop codons and remained in frame with V and J, and every other rearrangement counted as non-productive. CDR3 was defined according to IMGT convention as the region running from the second conserved V-encoded cysteine to the conserved J-encoded phenylalanine. In an earlier analysis of around 540 of the donors, sequences lacking an unambiguous match to a single V gene segment were excluded. An earlier analysis of 587 of the donors called V segments functional above 56.7% productive rearrangements and segregating when the between-donor standard deviation exceeded 5%. A statistical classification framework was built for diagnosing cytomegalovirus status from the catalog of TCR beta chain sequences. In a later analysis, TCR nucleotide sequences were compared against IMGT/GENE-DB human TR gene sequences so that V and J genes could be assigned. Using the TCRdist pipeline, a later analysis assigned CDR3 sequences along with most-parsimonious VDJ recombination scenarios. In a later analysis, each TCR beta chain was defined by its CDR3 amino acid sequence together with its V-gene family, and reads without a unique V-gene family were excluded. To address suspected cross-contamination and a sequencing artifact, a later analysis removed 592 highly shared, low-generation-probability nucleotide sequences. For each public chain, a later analysis derived a clonal expansion index from normalized ranks of inferred template counts within each repertoire. Generation probabilities in a later analysis came from a VDJ recombination model fitted to out-of-frame rearrangements, and those results were checked against IGoR. Hypergeometric tests were used in a later analysis to score TCR-TCR, TCR-HLA and TCR-CMV co-occurrence, with a repertoire-size bias correction applied to the TCR pairs. To estimate false discovery rates, a later analysis permuted the HLA or CMV assignments 20 times. A later analysis grouped co-occurring TCRs with DBSCAN, adding TCRdist sequence similarity when clustering within HLA-allele-positive subsets. Repertoires with fewer than 30,000 or more than 120,000 public chains, plus five repertoires with anomalous nucleotide sharing, were excluded from co-occurrence clustering. This is the immuneACCESS table as TCRdb keeps it, with only in-frame sequences that have V and J called. A part of the clones is gone; compared with another copy, unresolved V genes explain less than half, and the rest is unexplained. V, J and clone size reflect that table, while D and trimming were determined from the DNA. In this sample the table shows 100,000 to 150,000 clones, roughly three quarters of which occur a single time. The ten largest make up 15% to 20% of the sample.

The cohort consisted of 600 to 750 healthy bone marrow donors. At the time of sampling, all cohort members were nominally healthy, though unrecorded immune exposures were likely present. The donor tested CMV seropositive and was one of the 289 seropositive cohort members. A peripheral blood sample was collected from each donor, and TCR beta sequencing was performed on peripheral blood mononuclear cells. The Qiagen DNeasy Blood Extraction Kit was used to extract genomic DNA from the blood cell samples. Clipping removes 4 bases from V and 1 base from J, with 8 as the unmatched junction base count. CDR1 and CDR2, per the germline V gene, are SGHDT and YYEEEE. The CDR3, from cysteine to phenylalanine, totals 16 residues. Just CDR3 DNA is preserved here, 48 bases in frame from base 1. General conclusions and limits of the study: Correlated functional status among segregating V segments might be attributable to linkage disequilibrium, but an unknown experimental factor could not be ruled out. In a later genetic analysis, a missense DCLRE1C variant was associated with V-gene and J-gene trimming of TCR beta chains, and the association was replicated in an independent cohort. According to a later analysis, TCR association rates differed among HLA loci, with DRB1 alleles showing the most associated TCRs and HLA-C alleles showing the fewest. A further reported finding was that TCR beta sequences accurately predicted the HLA-A and HLA-B alleles for most subjects in the first cohort. Because some donors lacked HLA typing at each locus, the association tests relied only on the typed subset. In a later analysis, HLA-associated TCR beta chains were found to be more clonally expanded and to have lower generation probabilities than equally common non-associated chains. Immune exposure information for the cohort was limited to CMV serostatus. Broadly in line with IMGT annotations, most TCR beta V segments showed up in productive rearrangements about 90% or about 30% of the time in an earlier analysis of a few hundred of the donors. Strong co-occurrence of HLA alleles, especially DR and DQ, made assigning TCR associations to individual alleles difficult. In a later analysis, most CMV-associated TCR beta chains were found to appear HLA-restricted, with HLA associations seemingly driven largely by CMV exposure. In both the original and validation cohorts, the classifier was reported to diagnose cytomegalovirus status with high specificity and sensitivity. In vitro tests confirmed that a few of the cytomegalovirus-associated TCR beta chains recognize cytomegalovirus antigens. Presence/absence analyses assumed roughly uniform sequencing depth across donors, an assumption that may not hold. While some public TCRs were present in many individuals, most TCR sequences turned up only very rarely across donors. Some IMGT-functional V segments, including TRBV6-2 and TRBV6-3, could not be distinguished by the 87-base-pair reads and were therefore excluded. A total of roughly 160 TCR beta chains were listed by the study as associated with cytomegalovirus. The cohort was sequenced for TCR beta chains only, and without alpha or paired-chain data the features that could be detected were limited. A later analysis reported that several top co-occurrence clusters appeared linked to parvovirus B19, influenza, CMV and Epstein-Barr virus. The earlier analysis of some 540 of the donors excluded about 16 rarely observed V segments, including chromosome 9 orphons, because counts were too low. In a later analysis, some 18,000 TCR beta sequences were associated with specific HLA alleles at a false discovery rate of 0.05. Compared with the approximately 670-donor mean, donors in an Asian-associated ancestry cluster had fewer N-insertions in productive TCRs, according to a later genetic analysis. It was suggested by the authors that the approach could potentially be generalized to other disease states and immunological phenotypes. A cluster of highly shared sequence variants was judged likely to represent a technical artifact of the sequencing pipeline.

The source is a man between 50 and 59 years old in good health and CMV-seropositive. The chain joins TRBV5-6 to TRBJ2-1; 7 central bases correspond to TRBD1. The specimen sequenced was PBMCs. Read as DNA, the sequence is TGTGCCAGCAGCATGACAGGGTTTACGTCCTACAATGAGCAGTTCTTC. It codes for CASSMTGFTSYNEQFF.